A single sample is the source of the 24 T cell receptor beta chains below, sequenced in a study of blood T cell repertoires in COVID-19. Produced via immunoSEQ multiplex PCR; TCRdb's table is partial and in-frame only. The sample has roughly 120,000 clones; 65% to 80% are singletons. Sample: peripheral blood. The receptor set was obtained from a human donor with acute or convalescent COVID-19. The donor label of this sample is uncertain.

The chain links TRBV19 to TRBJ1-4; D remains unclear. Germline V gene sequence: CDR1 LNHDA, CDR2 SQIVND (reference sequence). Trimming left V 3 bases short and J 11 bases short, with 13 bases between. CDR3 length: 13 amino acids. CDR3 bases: TGTGCCAGTAGTATCCTGGTTCGGGAGAAACTGTTTTTT. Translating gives CASSILVREKLFF.

As DNA, the CDR3 is TGTGCCAGCAGTCAAACTATTGGTAGCGGGGGCCCCACCTACAATGAGCAGTTCTTC. Amino acids: CASSQTIGSGGPTYNEQFF. The J gene is TRBJ2-1, the V gene TRBV6-6; 9 positions match TRBD2. The length of the CDR3 is 19 residues. The V segment lost 5 bases and the J segment 2 bases; nucleotides outside the gene matches: 16. Germline CDR1 MNHNY, CDR2 SVGAGI (reference sequence).

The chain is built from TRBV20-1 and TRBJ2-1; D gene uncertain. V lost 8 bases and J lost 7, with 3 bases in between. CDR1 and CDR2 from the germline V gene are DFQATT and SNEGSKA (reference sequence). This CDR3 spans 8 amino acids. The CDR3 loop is CSLNEQFF. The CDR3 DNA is TGCAGTCTAAATGAGCAGTTCTTC.

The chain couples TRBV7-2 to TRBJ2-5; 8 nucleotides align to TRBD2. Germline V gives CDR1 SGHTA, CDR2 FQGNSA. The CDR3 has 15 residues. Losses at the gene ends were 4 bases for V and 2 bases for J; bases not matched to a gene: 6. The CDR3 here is CASSWGSGEQETQYF. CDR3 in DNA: TGTGCCAGCAGCTGGGGTAGCGGGGAACAAGAGACCCAGTACTTC.

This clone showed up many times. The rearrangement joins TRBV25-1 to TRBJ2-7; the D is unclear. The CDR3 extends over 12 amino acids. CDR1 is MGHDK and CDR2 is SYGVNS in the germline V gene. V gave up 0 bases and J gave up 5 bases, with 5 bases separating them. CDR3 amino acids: CASSEYYNEQYF. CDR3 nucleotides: TGTGCCAGCAGTGAATATTATAACGAGCAGTACTTC.

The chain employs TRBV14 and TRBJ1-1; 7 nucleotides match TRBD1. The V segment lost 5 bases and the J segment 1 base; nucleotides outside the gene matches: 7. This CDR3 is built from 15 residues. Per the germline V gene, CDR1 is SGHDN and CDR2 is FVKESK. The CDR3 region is CASSGTVRRNTEAFF. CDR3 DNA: TGTGCCAGCAGCGGGACAGTTAGAAGGAACACTGAAGCTTTCTTT.

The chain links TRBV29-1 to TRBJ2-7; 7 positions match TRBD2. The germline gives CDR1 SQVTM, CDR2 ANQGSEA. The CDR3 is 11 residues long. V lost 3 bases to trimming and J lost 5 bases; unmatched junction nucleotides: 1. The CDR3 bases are TGCAGCGTTGACGGGGGGAACGAGCAGTACTTC. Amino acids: CSVDGGNEQYF.

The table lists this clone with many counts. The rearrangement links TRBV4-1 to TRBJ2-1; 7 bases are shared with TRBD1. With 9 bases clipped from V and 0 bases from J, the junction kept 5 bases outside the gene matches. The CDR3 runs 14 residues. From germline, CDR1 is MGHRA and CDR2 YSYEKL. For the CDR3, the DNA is TGCGCCAGTTCTTGGGACAGCTCCTACAATGAGCAGTTCTTC. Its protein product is CASSWDSSYNEQFF.

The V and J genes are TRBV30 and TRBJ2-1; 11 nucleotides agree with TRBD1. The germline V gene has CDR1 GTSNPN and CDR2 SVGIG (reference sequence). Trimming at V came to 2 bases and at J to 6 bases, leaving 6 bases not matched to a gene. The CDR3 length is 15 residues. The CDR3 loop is CAWSFPGTGGNEQFF. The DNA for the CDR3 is TGTGCCTGGAGTTTCCCCGGGACAGGGGGCAATGAGCAGTTCTTC. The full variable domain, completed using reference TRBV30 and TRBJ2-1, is SQTIHQWPATLVQPVGSPLSLECTVEGTSNPNLYWYRQAAGRGLQLLFYSVGIGQISSEVPQNLSASRPQDRQFILSSKKLLLSDSGFYLCAWSFPGTGGNEQFFGPGTRLTVL.

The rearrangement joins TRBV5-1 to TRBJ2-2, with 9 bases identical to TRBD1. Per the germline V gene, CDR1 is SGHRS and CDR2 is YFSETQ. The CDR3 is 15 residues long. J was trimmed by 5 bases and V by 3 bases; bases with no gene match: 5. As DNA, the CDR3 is TGCGCCAGCAGCTCGAGGACAGGGGATACCGGGGAGCTGTTTTTT. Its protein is CASSSRTGDTGELFF.

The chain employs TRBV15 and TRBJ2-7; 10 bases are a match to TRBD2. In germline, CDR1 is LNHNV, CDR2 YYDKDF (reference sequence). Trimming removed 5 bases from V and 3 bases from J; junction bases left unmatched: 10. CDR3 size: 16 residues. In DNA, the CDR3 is TGTGCCACCAGCGGCGAGCGGGGGGGTAGCTTCTACGAGCAGTACTTC. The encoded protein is CATSGERGGSFYEQYF.

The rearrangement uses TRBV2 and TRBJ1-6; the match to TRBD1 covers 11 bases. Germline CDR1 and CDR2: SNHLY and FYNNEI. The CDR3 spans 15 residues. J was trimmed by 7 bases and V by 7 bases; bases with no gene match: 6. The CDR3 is CASTRDRGNNSPLHF. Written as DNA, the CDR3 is TGTGCCAGCACCAGGGACAGGGGGAACAATTCACCCCTCCACTTT.

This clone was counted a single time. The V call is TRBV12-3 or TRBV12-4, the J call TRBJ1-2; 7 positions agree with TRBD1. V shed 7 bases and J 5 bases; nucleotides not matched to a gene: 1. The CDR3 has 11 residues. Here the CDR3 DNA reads TGTGCCAGCATGGGACAGTATGGCTACACCTTC. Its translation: CASMGQYGYTF.

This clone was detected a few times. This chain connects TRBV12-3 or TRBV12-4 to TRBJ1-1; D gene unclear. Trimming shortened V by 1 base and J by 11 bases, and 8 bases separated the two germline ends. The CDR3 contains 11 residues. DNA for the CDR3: TGTGCCAGCAGTTTAGGGAGAAGGGCTTTCTTT. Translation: CASSLGRRAFF.

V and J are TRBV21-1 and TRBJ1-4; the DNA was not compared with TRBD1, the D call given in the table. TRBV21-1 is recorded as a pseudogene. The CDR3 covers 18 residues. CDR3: CASSKAGGRIKANEKLFF. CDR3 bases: TGTGCCAGCAGCAAAGCAGGGGGCAGGATAAAGGCCAATGAAAAACTGTTTTTT.

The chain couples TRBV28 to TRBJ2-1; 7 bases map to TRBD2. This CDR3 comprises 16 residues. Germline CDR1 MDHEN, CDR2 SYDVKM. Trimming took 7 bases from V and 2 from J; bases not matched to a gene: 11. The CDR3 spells CASNQYPSGTYNEQFF. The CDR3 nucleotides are TGTGCCAGCAACCAATACCCTAGCGGAACCTACAATGAGCAGTTCTTC.

For the CDR3, the DNA is TGTGCCACCAGAAGCTGGACTTACCCCTCCGGGCAGTACTTC. It is translated as CATRSWTYPSGQYF. The chain is built from TRBV27 and TRBJ2-7, with a possible D match to TRBD2 (5 bases). Germline V gene data show CDR1 as MNHEY and CDR2 as SMNVEV (reference sequence). Trimming stripped 10 bases from V and 9 bases from J, with 25 bases between. The CDR3 spans 14 residues.

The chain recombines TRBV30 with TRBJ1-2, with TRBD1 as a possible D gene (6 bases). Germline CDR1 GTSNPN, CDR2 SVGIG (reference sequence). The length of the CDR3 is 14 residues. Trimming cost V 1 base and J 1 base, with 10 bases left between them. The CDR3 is CAWSAQGFNYGYTF. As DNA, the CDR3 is TGTGCCTGGAGTGCCCAGGGGTTTAACTATGGCTACACCTTC.

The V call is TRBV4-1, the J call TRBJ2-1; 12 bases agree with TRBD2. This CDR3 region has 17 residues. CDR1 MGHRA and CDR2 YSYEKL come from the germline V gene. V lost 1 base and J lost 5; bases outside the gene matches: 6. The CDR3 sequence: CASSQGLGLAGDNEQFF. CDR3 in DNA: TGCGCCAGCAGCCAAGGATTGGGACTAGCGGGTGACAATGAGCAGTTCTTC.

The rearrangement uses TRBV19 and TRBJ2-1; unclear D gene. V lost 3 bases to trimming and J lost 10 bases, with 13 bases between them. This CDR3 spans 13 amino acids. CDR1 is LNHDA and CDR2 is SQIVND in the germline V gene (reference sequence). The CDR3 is CASSMGRINEQFF. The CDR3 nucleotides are TGTGCCAGTAGTATGGGCAGGATCAACGAGCAGTTCTTC.

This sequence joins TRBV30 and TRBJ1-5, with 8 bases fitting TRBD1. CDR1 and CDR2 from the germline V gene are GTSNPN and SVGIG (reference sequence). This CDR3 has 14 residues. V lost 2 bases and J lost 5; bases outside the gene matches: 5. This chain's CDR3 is CAWSSGQGDQPQHF. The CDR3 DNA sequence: TGTGCCTGGAGTTCCGGACAGGGCGATCAGCCCCAGCATTTT.

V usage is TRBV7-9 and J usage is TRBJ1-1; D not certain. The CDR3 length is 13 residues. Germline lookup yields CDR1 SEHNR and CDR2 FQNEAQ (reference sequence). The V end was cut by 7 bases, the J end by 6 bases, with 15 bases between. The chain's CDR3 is CASNDGSEAEAFF. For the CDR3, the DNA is TGTGCCAGCAACGACGGGAGTGAAGCTGAAGCTTTCTTT.

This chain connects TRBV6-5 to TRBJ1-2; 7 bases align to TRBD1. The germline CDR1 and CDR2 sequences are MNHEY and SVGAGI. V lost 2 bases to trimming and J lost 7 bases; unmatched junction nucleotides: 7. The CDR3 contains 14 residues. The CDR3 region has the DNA TGTGCCAGCAGTTACGGGACAGTCGCTGGTGGCTACACCTTC. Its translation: CASSYGTVAGGYTF.

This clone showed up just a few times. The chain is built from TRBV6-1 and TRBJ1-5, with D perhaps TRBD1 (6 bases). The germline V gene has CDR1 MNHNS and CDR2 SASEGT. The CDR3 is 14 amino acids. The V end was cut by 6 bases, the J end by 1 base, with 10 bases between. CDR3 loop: CASRLDSSNQPQHF. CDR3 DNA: TGTGCCAGCAGACTGGACAGCAGCAATCAGCCCCAGCATTTT.